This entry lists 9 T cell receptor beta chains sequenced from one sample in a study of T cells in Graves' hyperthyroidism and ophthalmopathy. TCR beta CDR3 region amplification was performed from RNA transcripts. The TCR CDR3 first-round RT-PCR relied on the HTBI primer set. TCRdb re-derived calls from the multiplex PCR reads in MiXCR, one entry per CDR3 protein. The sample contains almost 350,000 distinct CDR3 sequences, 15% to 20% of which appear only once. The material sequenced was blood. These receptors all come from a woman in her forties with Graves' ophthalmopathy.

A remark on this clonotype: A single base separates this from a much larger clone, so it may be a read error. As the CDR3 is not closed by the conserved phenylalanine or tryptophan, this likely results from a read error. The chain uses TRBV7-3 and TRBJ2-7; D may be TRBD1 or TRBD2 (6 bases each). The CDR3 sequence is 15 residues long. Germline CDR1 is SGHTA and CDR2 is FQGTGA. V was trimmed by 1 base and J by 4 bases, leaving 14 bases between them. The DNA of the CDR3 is TGTGCCAGCAGCTTAAACGGGGGCGCGGTGTACGAGCAGTACTCC. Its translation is CASSLNGGAVYEQYS.

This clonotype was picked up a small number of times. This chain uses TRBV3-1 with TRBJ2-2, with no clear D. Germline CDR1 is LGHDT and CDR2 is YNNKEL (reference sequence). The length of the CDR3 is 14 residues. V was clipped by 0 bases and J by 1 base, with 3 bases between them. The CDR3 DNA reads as TGTGCCAGCAGCCAAGAGGGGAACACCGGGGAGCTGTTTTTT. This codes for CASSQEGNTGELFF. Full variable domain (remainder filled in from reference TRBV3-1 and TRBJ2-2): DTAVSQTPKYLVTQMGNDKSIKCEQNLGHDTMYWYKQDSKKFLKIMFSYNNKELIINETVPNRFSPKSPDKAHLNLHINSLELGDSAVYFCASSQEGNTGELFFGEGSRLTVL.

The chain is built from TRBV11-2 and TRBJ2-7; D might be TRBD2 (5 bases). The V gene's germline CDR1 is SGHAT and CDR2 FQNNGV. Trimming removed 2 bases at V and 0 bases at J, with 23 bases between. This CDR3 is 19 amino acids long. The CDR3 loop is CASSLLPRRVGNSSYEQYF. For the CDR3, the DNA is TGTGCCAGCAGCTTACTGCCCAGGCGGGTAGGAAACAGCTCCTACGAGCAGTACTTC.

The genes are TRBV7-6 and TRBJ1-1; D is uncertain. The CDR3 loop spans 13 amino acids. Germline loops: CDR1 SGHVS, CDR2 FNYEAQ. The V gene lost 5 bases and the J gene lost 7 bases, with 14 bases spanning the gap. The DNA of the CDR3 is TGTGCCAGCAGCCCTGAGTGGGGTCTTGAAGCTTTCTTT. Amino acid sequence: CASSPEWGLEAFF.

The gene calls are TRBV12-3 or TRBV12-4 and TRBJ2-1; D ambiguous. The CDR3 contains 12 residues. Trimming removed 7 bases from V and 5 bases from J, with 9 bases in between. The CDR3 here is CASNPGHNEQFF. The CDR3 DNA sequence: TGTGCCAGCAACCCGGGCCACAATGAGCAGTTCTTC.

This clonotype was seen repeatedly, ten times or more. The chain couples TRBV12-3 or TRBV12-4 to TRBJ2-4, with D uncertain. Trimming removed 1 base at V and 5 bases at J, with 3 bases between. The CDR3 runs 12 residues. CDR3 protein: CASSLEENIQYF. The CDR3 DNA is TGTGCCAGCAGTTTAGAAGAAAACATTCAGTACTTC.

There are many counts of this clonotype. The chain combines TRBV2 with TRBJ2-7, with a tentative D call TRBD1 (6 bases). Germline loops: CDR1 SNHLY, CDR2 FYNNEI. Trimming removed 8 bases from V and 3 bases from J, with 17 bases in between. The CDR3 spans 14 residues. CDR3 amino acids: CASSRQDSYYEQYF. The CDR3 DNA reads TGTGCCAGCTCCCGCCAGGACAGTTACTACGAGCAGTACTTC.

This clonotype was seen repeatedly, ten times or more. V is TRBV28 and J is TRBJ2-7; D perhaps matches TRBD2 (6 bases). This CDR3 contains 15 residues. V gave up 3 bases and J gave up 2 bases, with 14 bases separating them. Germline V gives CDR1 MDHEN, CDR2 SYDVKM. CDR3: CASSLNQGGTYEQYF. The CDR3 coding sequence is TGTGCCAGCAGTTTGAACCAAGGCGGGACCTACGAGCAGTACTTC.

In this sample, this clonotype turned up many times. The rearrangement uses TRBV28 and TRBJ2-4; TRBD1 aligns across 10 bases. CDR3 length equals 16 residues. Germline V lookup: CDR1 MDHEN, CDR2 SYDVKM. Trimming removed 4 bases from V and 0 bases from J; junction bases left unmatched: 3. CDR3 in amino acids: CASSSGTGVAKNIQYF. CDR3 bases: TGTGCCAGCAGTTCCGGGACAGGGGTAGCCAAAAACATTCAGTACTTC.